This T cell receptor beta chain was profiled in a study of blood T cells in healthy people across ages. Study as a whole: Roughly one uniquely barcoded beta molecule per two T cells was captured. Study-wide points: Relative to aged donors, long-lived donors carried more naive CD4+ cells and displayed higher diversity.

Germline V gene sequence: CDR1 LGHDT, CDR2 YNNKEL (reference sequence). The CDR3 spans 16 residues. Concerning this clonotype: Its target is unknown.

Through a sample-barcoded 5' primer and a J-beta primer mix, a second PCR was run for roughly 6 to 11 cycles. TCRdb re-derived calls from the 5' RACE reads in MiXCR, one entry per CDR3 protein. Counted here are fewer than 700,000 distinct CDR3 sequences, approximately 40% occurring once; the ten biggest clones make up 25% to 35%. This clonotype originated in an elderly man in good health. The chain joins TRBV3-1 to TRBJ2-1, with a tentative D call TRBD1 (6 bases). The J call may be faulty, since TRBJ2-7 better matches the DNA end. Input material: blood. The CDR3 DNA reads TGTGCCAGCAGCCAAGAACTAGTAGGCAGGGGTAAAGAGCAGTACTTC. This gives the protein CASSQELVGRGKEQYF.